The next 7 T cell receptor beta chains were all read from a single sample in a study of CD8 T cells in ankylosing spondylitis. General study points: Within ankylosing spondylitis blood, a TCR beta motif made up of roughly eight highly homologous variants appeared to be characteristic.

What these receptors recognize is not known. TCRdb reanalysed the 5' RACE reads using MiXCR and keeps one entry per CDR3 protein. The sample lists under 950,000 distinct CDR3 sequences, 19% occurring once. Material for sequencing was blood, either unsorted or a sorted T cell fraction (not recorded which). All receptors derive from a male donor with ankylosing spondylitis.

The chain carries TRBV20-1 and TRBJ2-7; 7 bases line up with TRBD2. After removal of 0 bases from V and 2 bases from J, the junction contained 4 bases not matched to a gene. Germline values: CDR1 DFQATT, CDR2 SNEGSKA (reference sequence). The CDR3 sequence is 14 residues long. The CDR3 sequence: CSAREFREAYEQYF. The CDR3 nucleotides read TGCAGTGCTAGAGAGTTCCGGGAGGCCTACGAGCAGTACTTC.

This chain links TRBV7-2 with TRBJ2-3; TRBD2 matches at 11 bases. Losses at the gene ends were 2 bases for V and 2 bases for J; bases not matched to a gene: 3. Germline CDR1 and CDR2: SGHTA and FQGNSA. CDR3 length: 16 residues. CDR3 loop: CASSLLAGGITDTQYF. CDR3 DNA sequence: TGTGCCAGCAGCTTATTAGCGGGGGGGATCACAGATACGCAGTATTTT.

This clonotype was found a few times. The chain links TRBV19 to TRBJ2-7, with TRBD1 identical over 7 bases. The CDR3 has 15 amino acids. Germline assignment: CDR1 LNHDA and CDR2 SQIVND (reference sequence). With 3 bases clipped from V and 3 bases from J, the junction kept 8 bases outside the gene matches. The CDR3 loop reads CASSILPGQIYEQYF. DNA of the CDR3: TGTGCCAGTAGTATTCTCCCGGGACAGATCTACGAGCAGTACTTC.

The chain combines TRBV5-6 with TRBJ2-7; D possibly corresponds to TRBD2 (5 bases). The germline gives CDR1 SGHDT, CDR2 YYEEEE. The CDR3 sequence is 15 residues long. The germline V and J ends were trimmed by 4 bases and 3 bases, with 17 bases remaining between them. CDR3 region: CASSLEVASFYEQYF. CDR3 nucleotide sequence: TGTGCCAGCAGCCTGGAGGTGGCCAGCTTCTACGAGCAGTACTTC.

The rearrangement uses TRBV7-8 and TRBJ2-7, with 12 bases fitting TRBD2. Looked up from germline, CDR1 is SGHVS and CDR2 is FQNEAQ. V trimming: 5 bases; J trimming: 11 bases; junction bases outside the gene matches: 7. CDR3 length equals 13 residues. CDR3 sequence reads: CASSQTSGGREYF. CDR3 coding DNA: TGTGCCAGCAGCCAAACTAGCGGGGGGCGGGAGTACTTC.

This sequence joins TRBV7-3 and TRBJ1-2; the D gene is possibly TRBD1 (6 bases). Germline loops: CDR1 SGHTA, CDR2 FQGTGA. Trimming shortened V by 4 bases and J by 3 bases, and 18 bases separated the two germline ends. The CDR3 sequence is 16 residues long. CDR3 loop: CASSWGAPGSHYGYTF. In DNA form, the CDR3 reads TGTGCCAGCAGCTGGGGGGCCCCAGGCTCACACTATGGCTACACCTTC.

The V and J genes are TRBV6-2 or TRBV6-3 and TRBJ2-2; 11 positions agree with TRBD2. The CDR3 totals 14 residues. Germline V gene lookup returns CDR1 MNHEY and CDR2 SVGEGT. The junction had 2 bases not matched to a gene; V was cut back by 4 bases and J by 7 bases. The CDR3 is CASSFTSGSGELFF. Here the CDR3 DNA reads TGTGCCAGCAGTTTCACTAGCGGGAGCGGGGAGCTGTTTTTT.